This T cell receptor beta chain was sequenced during a study of T cell responses to AZD1222 COVID-19 vaccine. Produced via immunoSEQ multiplex PCR; TCRdb's table is partial and in-frame only. The sample shows about 120,000 clones, 88% of them seen only once. A note on this clone: The antigen remains undetermined.

It was second doses at about 4 or about 12 weeks that were pooled. General study findings and limits: Among spike-specific TCRs, nearly half reportedly target unmutated variant regions. Increased Spike-specific TCR breadth and depth were observed after two AZD1222 doses. The CD4 TCRs associated with vaccination extended across spike and predominated at 160-218 and 743-854.

The source material was peripheral blood, sampled 28 days after the second AZD1222 dose. The TCR was taken from an adult who received the AZD1222 COVID-19 vaccine.

As DNA, the CDR3 is TGTGCCAGCCACAAATGGGACTTAGGGGAGACGCAGTATTTT. This encodes CASHKWDLGETQYF. The rearrangement joins TRBV28 to TRBJ2-3, with D possibly being TRBD2 (6 bases). CDR1 MDHEN and CDR2 SYDVKM come from the germline V gene. The CDR3 length is 14 residues. V was cut by 8 bases and J by 9 bases, with 21 bases left in between.